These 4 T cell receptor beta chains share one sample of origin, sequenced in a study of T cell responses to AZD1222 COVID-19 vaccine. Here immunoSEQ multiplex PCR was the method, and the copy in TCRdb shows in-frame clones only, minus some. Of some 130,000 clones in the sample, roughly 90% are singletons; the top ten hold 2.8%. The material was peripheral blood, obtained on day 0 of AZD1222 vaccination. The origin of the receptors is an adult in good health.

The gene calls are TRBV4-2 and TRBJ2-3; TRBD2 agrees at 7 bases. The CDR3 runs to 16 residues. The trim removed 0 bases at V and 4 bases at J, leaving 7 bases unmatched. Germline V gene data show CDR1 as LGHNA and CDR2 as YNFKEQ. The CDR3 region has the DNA TGTGCCAGCAGCCAAGATCTGCGGGAGTACGCAGATACGCAGTATTTT. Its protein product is CASSQDLREYADTQYF.

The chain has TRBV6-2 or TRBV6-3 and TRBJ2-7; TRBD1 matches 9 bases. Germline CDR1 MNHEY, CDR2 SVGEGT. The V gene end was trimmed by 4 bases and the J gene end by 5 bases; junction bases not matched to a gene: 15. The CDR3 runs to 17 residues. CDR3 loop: CASSLTFWDRDFDEQYF. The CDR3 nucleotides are TGTGCCAGCAGTTTAACTTTTTGGGACAGGGATTTCGACGAGCAGTACTTC.

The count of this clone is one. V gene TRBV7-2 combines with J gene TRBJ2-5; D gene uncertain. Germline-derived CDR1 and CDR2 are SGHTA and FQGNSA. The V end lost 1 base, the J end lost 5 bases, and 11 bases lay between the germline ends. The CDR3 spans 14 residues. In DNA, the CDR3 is TGTGCCAGCAGCTTAGGGTGGTGGATGGAGACCCAGTACTTC. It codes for CASSLGWWMETQYF. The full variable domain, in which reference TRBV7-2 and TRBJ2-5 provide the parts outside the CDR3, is GAGVSQSPSNKVTEKGKDVELRCDPISGHTALYWYRQSLGQGLEFLIYFQGNSAPDKSGLPSDRFSAERTGGSVSTLTIQRTQQEDSAVYLCASSLGWWMETQYFGPGTRLLVL.

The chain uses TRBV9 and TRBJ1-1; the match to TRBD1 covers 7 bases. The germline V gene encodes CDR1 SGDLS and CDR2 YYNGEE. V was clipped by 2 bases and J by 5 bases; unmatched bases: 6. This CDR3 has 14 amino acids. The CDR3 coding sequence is TGTGCCAGCAGCGTCCAGGGGGATGATACTGAAGCTTTCTTT. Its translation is CASSVQGDDTEAFF.